What follows describes a single TCR beta chain. Its antigen is unidentified. The sample is drawn from a study of cytomegalovirus exposure and HLA in healthy donors. Study outcomes and limitations: Reports state that TCR beta sequences accurately predicted most subjects' HLA-A and HLA-B alleles. With DRB1 most and HLA-C fewest, TCR association rates differed between HLA loci in a later analysis. When analyzed later, a missense DCLRE1C variant was found to be linked to TCR beta V- and J-gene trimming. Presence/absence analyses took donor sequencing depth as roughly uniform.

In the PCR, 60 Vbeta and 13 Jbeta primers were used. Generated by immunoSEQ multiplex PCR, the TCRdb table keeps only in-frame clones and is missing some. The data show around 150,000 clones, with approximately 81% seen just once and approximately 4% held by the top ten. The CDR3 runs 18 residues. Sequenced: PBMCs. The receptor's source is a woman aged 40 to 50 in good health and CMV-seropositive. V and J are TRBV21-1 and TRBJ2-7; the table assigns TRBD2, which was not confirmed against the DNA. TRBV21-1 is an annotated pseudogene. CDR3 region: CASSKTGISPGLSHEQYF. As DNA, the CDR3 is TGTGCCAGCAGCAAAACCGGTATCTCTCCGGGTTTAAGCCACGAGCAGTACTTC.